This T cell receptor beta chain comes out of a study of cytomegalovirus exposure and HLA in healthy donors. As for the study in general: Under 90% of approximately 400 genotyped donors fell in the Caucasian-associated ancestry cluster. Study outcomes and limitations: Later on, a genetic analysis was performed. It linked a missense variant in DCLRE1C with V- and J-gene trimming of TCR beta. In a later analysis, HLA-C alleles had the fewest associated TCRs, DRB1 alleles the most.

The PCR ran on 60 Vbeta and 13 Jbeta primers. Produced via immunoSEQ multiplex PCR; TCRdb's table is partial and in-frame only. The sample carries 120,000 or so clones, around three fifths recorded once. For this clone: What it binds is not known.

The V end was cut by 5 bases, the J end by 1 base, with 3 bases between. This CDR3 is built from 11 residues. CDR1 and CDR2 (germline): SGHRS, YFSETQ. V is TRBV5-1 and J is TRBJ2-5; D call uncertain. The clonotype comes from a woman between 40 and 50 years old in good health and CMV-seropositive. Sequenced: PBMCs. The CDR3 DNA reads TGCGCCAGCAGGGCCCAAGAGACCCAGTACTTC. Its translation is CASRAQETQYF.